This is a list of T cell receptor beta chains from one sample in a study of blood T cells in healthy people across ages. TCRdb fed the 5' RACE reads into MiXCR, producing one record per CDR3 protein. The data contain some 1.5 million distinct CDR3 sequences, roughly 30% of them singletons. Sequenced sample: blood. The receptors originated from a woman in her thirties in good health. Each CDR3 is given with its conserved first and last residue. Each record gives: clone size, V gene, J gene, D gene, CDR3 DNA, CDR3 protein. A D gene is named only where the DNA matches it firmly. Size tells how often a clone was seen (once, few, many) or the class of an expanded clone, and some rows leave it out.

few	TRBV9	TRBJ2-7	TRBD2	TGTGCCAGCAGCGTAGGAGCGGGAGAGTCCTACGAGCAGTACTTC	CASSVGAGESYEQYF
many	TRBV28	TRBJ2-7	TRBD1	TGTGCCAGCAATGACAGGGTCTACGAGCAGTACTTC	CASNDRVYEQYF
-	TRBV7-2	TRBJ2-1	TRBD2	TGTGCCAGCAGCTTACTAGCTAGCGGGAGGGCCTATGAGCAGTTCTTC	CASSLLASGRAYEQFF
-	TRBV12-3/TRBV12-4	TRBJ2-1	-	TGTGCCAGCAGTACACATGAGCGGTCCCCCTACAATGAGCAGTTCTTC	CASSTHERSPYNEQFF
-	TRBV28	TRBJ1-2	-	TGTGCCAGTAGAACACGGACAGCTACCTATGGCTACACCTTC	CASRTRTATYGYTF
-	TRBV20-1	TRBJ2-1	TRBD2	TGCAGTGCTGGAATAGCGGGAGGCCCCCAATTTAATGAGCAGTTCTTC	CSAGIAGGPQFNEQFF
few	TRBV7-8	TRBJ2-7	-	TGTGCCAGCAGCTTATTACAGACCACCGAGCAGTACTTC	CASSLLQTTEQYF
few	TRBV7-3	TRBJ2-1	-	TGTGCCAGCAGCCCCCGGTGGGGGGACTACAATGAGCAGTTCTTC	CASSPRWGDYNEQFF
few	TRBV11-2	TRBJ1-2	-	TGTGCCAGCAGCGCCCCGGGCAGGGCCGGTGGCTACACCTTC	CASSAPGRAGGYTF
-	TRBV19	TRBJ1-2	-	TGTGCCACCAAAAGGCGCACCCAAGGGTATGGCTACACCTTC	CATKRRTQGYGYTF
few	TRBV9	TRBJ1-2	-	TGTGCCAGCAGCGTCATGGGGCAGGACTATGGCTACACCTTC	CASSVMGQDYGYTF
-	TRBV20-1	TRBJ1-4	TRBD1	TGCAGTGCTAGACCAGGGGGCCCTGGAGAAAGACTGTTTTTT	CSARPGGPGERLFF
-	TRBV19	TRBJ1-5	TRBD1	TGTGCCAGTAAAGGCGGGGACAGGTTCTTGGTTCGCAATCAGCCCCAGCATTTT	CASKGGDRFLVRNQPQHF
-	TRBV10-3	TRBJ1-2	-	TGTGCCACCCATTCGACGAGTTATGGCTACACCTTC	CATHSTSYGYTF
-	TRBV7-6	TRBJ2-7	-	TGTGCCAGCAGCTTATCCGACAGAATTGGAGGCGAGCAGTACTTC	CASSLSDRIGGEQYF
-	TRBV12-3/TRBV12-4	TRBJ2-3	TRBD2	TGTGCCAGCAGCTTAACTAGCGCCGATCCAGATACGCAGTATTTT	CASSLTSADPDTQYF
few	TRBV6-6	TRBJ2-3	TRBD2	TGTGCCAGCAGCCGACGGACTAGCGGGCACACAGATACGCAGTATTTT	CASSRRTSGHTDTQYF
-	TRBV20-1	TRBJ2-1	TRBD2	TGCAGTGCTAGAACCCTAGCGGGGGGGTTGAATGAGCAGTTCTTC	CSARTLAGGLNEQFF
-	TRBV7-3	TRBJ2-3	-	TGTGCCAGCAGCTCCCCGGGGAGAGAAGATACGCAGTATTTT	CASSSPGREDTQYF
few	TRBV2	TRBJ2-3	-	TGTGCCAGCAAAGGGGACACCTCCTCCACAGATACGCAGTATTTT	CASKGDTSSTDTQYF
few	TRBV29-1	TRBJ2-7	-	TGCAGCGTTGATAGGCTGGTCCTCCAAAGTTCCTACGAGCAGTACTTC	CSVDRLVLQSSYEQYF
-	TRBV12-3/TRBV12-4	TRBJ1-5	-	TGTGCCAGCAGTTTTGGGCACTCCAATCAGCCCCAGCATTTT	CASSFGHSNQPQHF
-	TRBV9	TRBJ2-1	-	TGTGCCAGCAGCGTATCCACCGCATCCAATGAGCAGTTCTTC	CASSVSTASNEQFF
-	TRBV2	TRBJ2-7	-	TGTGCCAGCAGGGCGTTTGGGAACTCCTACGAGCAGTACTTC	CASRAFGNSYEQYF
-	TRBV28	TRBJ2-1	-	TGTGCCAGCACCAGGCAGGACCGGCTCGGGCAGTTCTTC	CASTRQDRLGQFF
few	TRBV7-2	TRBJ2-1	TRBD2	TGTGCCAGCAGCCCCCAAGGGACTAGCGGCTACTTGGAGCAGTTCTTC	CASSPQGTSGYLEQFF
-	TRBV29-1	TRBJ2-3	TRBD2	TGCAGCGTTGATAGGGCTAGCGGGGAGGTTATGGATACGCAGTATTTT	CSVDRASGEVMDTQYF
once	TRBV12-3/TRBV12-4	TRBJ2-3	TRBD2	TGTGCCAGCAGTTTCGCGGGGGTGAAAAGCACAGATACGCAGTATTTT	CASSFAGVKSTDTQYF
many	TRBV12-3/TRBV12-4	TRBJ1-4	TRBD1	TGTGCCAGCAGTTTCGACAGGGTAGGCGAAAAACTGTTTTTT	CASSFDRVGEKLFF
-	TRBV5-6	TRBJ2-1	-	TGTGCCAGCAGCTGGAACAATCAGCAGTTCTTC	CASSWNNQQFF
-	TRBV5-1	TRBJ2-1	-	TGCGCCAGCAGATCCCAGGGCGATGAGCAGTTCTTC	CASRSQGDEQFF
-	TRBV18	TRBJ2-7	TRBD2	TGTGCCAGCTCACCACCTCGAACCGGGACTAGCGGGGACTACGAGCAGTACTTC	CASSPPRTGTSGDYEQYF
many	TRBV5-1	TRBJ2-7	-	TGCGCCAGCAGCTCGGACAGTACCTACGAGCAGTACTTC	CASSSDSTYEQYF
few	TRBV7-9	TRBJ2-7	-	TGTGCCAGCAGCCTAAACCCCTACCAGAACGAGCAGTACTTC	CASSLNPYQNEQYF
-	TRBV20-1	TRBJ2-3	-	TGCAGTGCTCCTATTGGCACGGATACGCAGTATTTT	CSAPIGTDTQYF
-	TRBV7-9	TRBJ2-1	TRBD2	TGTGCCAGCAGTTCGGGACTAGCGGGAGTTTCAGGCTCCTACAATGAGCAGTTCTTC	CASSSGLAGVSGSYNEQFF
-	TRBV24-1	TRBJ2-1	-	TGTGCCACCAGTGACCGGCCGGGTGTGCAGTTCTTC	CATSDRPGVQFF
few	TRBV6-5	TRBJ2-7	TRBD2	TGTGCCAGCAGTAACCCGACACCGAGCGGGAGCTCCTACGAGCAGTACTTC	CASSNPTPSGSSYEQYF
-	TRBV12-3/TRBV12-4	TRBJ1-2	-	TGTGCCAGCAGTCCCGTCGGCGATGGCTACACCTTC	CASSPVGDGYTF
many	TRBV11-2	TRBJ2-5	TRBD2	TGTGCCAGCAGCCGGATGACTAGCGAGCAAGAGACCCAGTACTTC	CASSRMTSEQETQYF
few	TRBV12-3/TRBV12-4	TRBJ1-1	-	TGTGCCAGCAGTTTCTCGGGGGCGCGAAGCACTGAAGCTTTCTTT	CASSFSGARSTEAFF
-	TRBV6-6	TRBJ2-7	TRBD1	TGTGCCAGCAGTTGGGCAGGGGGTTCGGTCGAGCAGTACTTC	CASSWAGGSVEQYF
few	TRBV24-1	TRBJ2-7	TRBD1	TGTGCCACCAGTGATCCACGGGACAGATACAATGAGCAGTACTTC	CATSDPRDRYNEQYF
-	TRBV7-9	TRBJ1-1	-	TGTGCCAGCAGCTTAGTATCCGGCACTAACACTGAAGCTTTCTTT	CASSLVSGTNTEAFF
many	TRBV29-1	TRBJ2-4	-	TGCAGCGGTGGAACTAGCGCCAAAAACATTCAGTACTTC	CSGGTSAKNIQYF
many	TRBV19	TRBJ1-2	-	TGTGCCAGTAGGACTGCTAACTATGGCTACACCTTC	CASRTANYGYTF
few	TRBV5-1	TRBJ2-7	-	TGCGCCAGCAGCTTGGGTTCCCCGGGGGAGCAGTACTTC	CASSLGSPGEQYF
-	TRBV6-1	TRBJ2-1	TRBD2	TGTGCCAGCAGCGTTCTAGCGGAACTTTACAATGAGCAGTTCTTC	CASSVLAELYNEQFF
-	TRBV18	TRBJ2-2	TRBD2	TGTGCCAGCTCACCTGGACTAGCGGGAGTAACCGCCGGGGAGCTGTTTTTT	CASSPGLAGVTAGELFF
few	TRBV10-3	TRBJ2-7	-	TGTGCCATGGGGACCGAGACTTCCTACGAGCAGTACTTC	CAMGTETSYEQYF
-	TRBV12-3/TRBV12-4	TRBJ1-6	-	TGTGCCAGCTCCTATGACCAGGGGCTTAATTCACCCCTCCACTTT	CASSYDQGLNSPLHF
few	TRBV7-2	TRBJ2-5	-	TGTGCCAGCAGCTTAGGAGGGTGGGTTGTTCAAGAGACCCAGTACTTC	CASSLGGWVVQETQYF
-	TRBV4-3	TRBJ2-2	-	TGCGCCAGCAGCTATCTAGGCCCCAGCCGTGAAGGGGAGCTGTTTTTT	CASSYLGPSREGELFF
-	TRBV6-5	TRBJ1-5	TRBD1	TGTGCCAGCCTGCACCCGGTCGGACAGGGTCATCAGCCCCAGCATTTT	CASLHPVGQGHQPQHF
-	TRBV4-1	TRBJ2-7	-	TGCGCCAGCAGCCAAGATGGGCCCAGGGGGGGGCTCCGGGAGCAGTACTTC	CASSQDGPRGGLREQYF
-	TRBV3-1	TRBJ2-1	-	TGTGCCAGCAGCCAAGTTGCCGCTCGGGGGAATGAGCAGTTCTTC	CASSQVAARGNEQFF
few	TRBV5-1	TRBJ2-7	-	TGCGCCAGCAGCCTTGGGGACACGAACGCCTACGAGCAGTACTTC	CASSLGDTNAYEQYF
-	TRBV7-9	TRBJ2-5	-	TGTGCCAGCAGCCCCCCCATCGGGACTCAAGAGACCCAGTACTTC	CASSPPIGTQETQYF
-	TRBV9	TRBJ2-1	TRBD2	TGTGCCAGCAGCGCCCTAGCGGGAGTCGGTTACAATGAGCAGTTCTTC	CASSALAGVGYNEQFF
many	TRBV29-1	TRBJ2-7	TRBD1	TGCAGCGTTCGGGACCGGGACAGGAGCTCCTACGAGCAGTACTTC	CSVRDRDRSSYEQYF